This TCR beta chain derives from a study of cytomegalovirus exposure and HLA in healthy donors. Study at large: Membership in the Caucasian-associated ancestry cluster was found for about four fifths of roughly 400 genotyped donors.

On this clone itself: Its antigen remains unknown.

The CDR3 consists of 14 residues. J lost 5 bases, V lost 8 bases, and 4 bases had no gene match. Germline CDR1 and CDR2: LNHDA and SQIVND (reference sequence). A multiplex PCR was run with 60 Vbeta primers and 13 Jbeta primers. Assay used: immunoSEQ multiplex PCR; TCRdb lists only in-frame clones, some missing. Of 190,000 or so clones detected, 75% to 90% appear once; the ten largest clones hold about 0.7%. General observations from the study: Sequencing depth roughly uniform across donors was assumed in presence/absence analyses. Among donors in an Asian-associated ancestry cluster, a later analysis reportedly found fewer N-insertions than the roughly 670-donor mean.

The chain has TRBV19 and TRBJ2-2; 11 bases agree with TRBD1. The sequence was obtained from a boy aged 5-17 years in good health and CMV-seronegative. The sample was PBMCs. CDR3 sequence (DNA): TGTGCCAGTGTGGACAGGGGGCAAACCGGGGAGCTGTTTTTT. This translates into CASVDRGQTGELFF.